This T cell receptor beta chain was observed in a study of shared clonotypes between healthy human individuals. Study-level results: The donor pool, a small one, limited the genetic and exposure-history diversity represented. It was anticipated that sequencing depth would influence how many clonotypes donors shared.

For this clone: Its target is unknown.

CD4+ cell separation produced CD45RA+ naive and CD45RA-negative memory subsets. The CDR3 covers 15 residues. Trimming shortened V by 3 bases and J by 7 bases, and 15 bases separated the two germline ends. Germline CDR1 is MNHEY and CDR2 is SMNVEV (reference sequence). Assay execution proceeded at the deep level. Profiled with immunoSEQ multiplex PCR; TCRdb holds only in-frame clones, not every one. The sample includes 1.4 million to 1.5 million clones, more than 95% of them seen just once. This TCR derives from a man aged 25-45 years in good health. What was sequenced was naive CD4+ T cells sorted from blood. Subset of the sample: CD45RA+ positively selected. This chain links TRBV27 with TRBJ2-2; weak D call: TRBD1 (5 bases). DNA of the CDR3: TGTGCCAGCAGTTTGCCCCCCGGGCAGGGCGGGGAGCTGTTTTTT. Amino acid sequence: CASSLPPGQGGELFF.